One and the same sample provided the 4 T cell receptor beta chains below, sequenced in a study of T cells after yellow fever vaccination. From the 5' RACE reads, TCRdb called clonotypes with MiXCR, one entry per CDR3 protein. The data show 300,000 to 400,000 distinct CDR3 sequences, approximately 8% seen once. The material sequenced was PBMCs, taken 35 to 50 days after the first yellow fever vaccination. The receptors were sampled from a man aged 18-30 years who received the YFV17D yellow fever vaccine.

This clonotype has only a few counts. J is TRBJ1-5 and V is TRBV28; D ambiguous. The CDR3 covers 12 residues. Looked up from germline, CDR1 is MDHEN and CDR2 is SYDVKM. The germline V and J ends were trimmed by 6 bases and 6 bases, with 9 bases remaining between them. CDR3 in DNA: TGTGCCAGCAGGCTCCAAGGTCAGCCCCAGCATTTT. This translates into CASRLQGQPQHF.

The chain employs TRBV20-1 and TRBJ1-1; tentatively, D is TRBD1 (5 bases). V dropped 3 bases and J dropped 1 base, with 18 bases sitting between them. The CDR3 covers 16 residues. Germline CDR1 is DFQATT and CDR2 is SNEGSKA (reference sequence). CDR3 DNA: TGCAGTGCTAGGTCTGTCGGGGGACTGTGGAACACTGAAGCTTTCTTT. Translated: CSARSVGGLWNTEAFF.

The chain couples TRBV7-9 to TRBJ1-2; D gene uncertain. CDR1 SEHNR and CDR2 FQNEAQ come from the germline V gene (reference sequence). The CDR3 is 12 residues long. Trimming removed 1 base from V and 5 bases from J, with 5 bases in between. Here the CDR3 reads CASSLERYGYTF. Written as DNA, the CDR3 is TGTGCCAGCAGCTTAGAACGGTATGGCTACACCTTC.

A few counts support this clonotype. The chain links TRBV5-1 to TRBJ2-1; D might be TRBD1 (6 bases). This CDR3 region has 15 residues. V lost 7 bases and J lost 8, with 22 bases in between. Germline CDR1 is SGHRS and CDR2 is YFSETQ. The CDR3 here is CASRPGEGWFHEQFF. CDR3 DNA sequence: TGCGCCAGCCGACCAGGGGAAGGGTGGTTCCATGAGCAGTTCTTC.